This is a list of T cell receptor beta chains from one sample in a study of blood T cell repertoires in COVID-19. Generated by immunoSEQ multiplex PCR, the TCRdb table keeps only in-frame clones and is missing some. The sample yields 90,000 to 150,000 clones, approximately 80% seen once. Sequences were obtained from peripheral blood. The receptors were gathered from an elderly woman with acute or convalescent COVID-19. The CDR3 runs from the conserved cysteine through the conserved F or W. The order of the fields is CDR3 protein, CDR3 DNA, clone size, J gene, V gene, D gene. The D gene is left open where the match is weak. Clone size is stated in some rows and not others, as once, few, many or a class when expanded.

CDR3aa: CASSLGAVSDQPQHF; CDR3nt: TGTGCCAGCAGTCTGGGGGCGGTAAGCGATCAGCCCCAGCATTTT; abundance: -; j_gene: TRBJ1-5; v_gene: TRBV7-2; d_gene: -
CDR3aa: CASSERGRPVAKNIQYF; CDR3nt: TGTGCCAGCAGCGAGCGGGGGCGGCCCGTCGCCAAAAACATTCAGTACTTC; abundance: -; j_gene: TRBJ2-4; v_gene: TRBV2; d_gene: TRBD2
CDR3aa: CASSLFRSEQFF; CDR3nt: TGTGCCAGCAGTTTATTTCGTTCTGAGCAGTTCTTC; abundance: -; j_gene: TRBJ2-1; v_gene: TRBV28; d_gene: -
CDR3aa: CASSYGQGSLQYEQYF; CDR3nt: TGTGCCAGCAGCTATGGACAGGGATCCCTCCAATACGAGCAGTACTTC; abundance: -; j_gene: TRBJ2-7; v_gene: TRBV11-2; d_gene: TRBD1
CDR3aa: CASSPQGANYGYTF; CDR3nt: TGTGCCAGCAGCCCCCAGGGGGCGAACTATGGCTACACCTTC; abundance: -; j_gene: TRBJ1-2; v_gene: TRBV3-1/TRBV3-2; d_gene: TRBD1
CDR3aa: CASSEFGVPNEKLFF; CDR3nt: TGTGCCAGCAGTGAATTCGGGGTTCCTAATGAAAAACTGTTTTTT; abundance: -; j_gene: TRBJ1-4; v_gene: TRBV2; d_gene: -
CDR3aa: CSVEPWTGGDPYGYTF; CDR3nt: TGCAGCGTTGAACCCTGGACAGGGGGGGACCCTTATGGCTACACCTTC; abundance: -; j_gene: TRBJ1-2; v_gene: TRBV29-1; d_gene: TRBD1
CDR3aa: CASHRGISGANVLTF; CDR3nt: TGTGCCAGCCACAGGGGGATCTCTGGGGCCAACGTCCTGACTTTC; abundance: -; j_gene: TRBJ2-6; v_gene: TRBV6-6; d_gene: TRBD1
CDR3aa: CASSLFPQGRDTEAFF; CDR3nt: TGTGCCAGCAGCTTATTCCCTCAGGGGAGGGACACTGAAGCTTTCTTT; abundance: -; j_gene: TRBJ1-1; v_gene: TRBV7-9; d_gene: -
CDR3aa: CASSLADRGGTQHF; CDR3nt: TGTGCCAGCAGTTTAGCAGACCGGGGGGGGACCCAGCATTTT; abundance: -; j_gene: TRBJ1-5; v_gene: TRBV28; d_gene: -
CDR3aa: CASSLSAGLGGYTF; CDR3nt: TGTGCCAGCAGTTTATCAGCAGGGTTAGGGGGCTACACCTTC; abundance: many; j_gene: TRBJ1-2; v_gene: TRBV27; d_gene: -
CDR3aa: CASSQVGAGGLGYTF; CDR3nt: TGCGCCAGCAGCCAAGTAGGCGCAGGGGGCCTGGGCTACACCTTC; abundance: -; j_gene: TRBJ1-2; v_gene: TRBV4-3; d_gene: TRBD1
CDR3aa: CASTPVEGSGYGYTF; CDR3nt: TGCGCCAGCACCCCCGTCGAGGGTTCGGGCTATGGCTACACCTTC; abundance: -; j_gene: TRBJ1-2; v_gene: TRBV5-1; d_gene: -
CDR3aa: CASSLGGAGGANVLTF; CDR3nt: TGTGCCAGCAGCCTAGGGGGCGCAGGAGGGGCCAACGTCCTGACTTTC; abundance: -; j_gene: TRBJ2-6; v_gene: TRBV3-1/TRBV3-2; d_gene: TRBD1
CDR3aa: CASNPPGDEQFF; CDR3nt: TGTGCCAGCAATCCCCCGGGGGATGAGCAGTTCTTC; abundance: -; j_gene: TRBJ2-1; v_gene: TRBV21-1; d_gene: -
CDR3aa: CASSQDRFNQPQHF; CDR3nt: TGTGCCAGCAGCCAAGACAGATTCAATCAGCCCCAGCATTTT; abundance: -; j_gene: TRBJ1-5; v_gene: TRBV4-2; d_gene: -
CDR3aa: CASSSLSGGNEQFF; CDR3nt: TGTGCCAGCAGCTCCCTTAGCGGGGGGAATGAGCAGTTCTTC; abundance: -; j_gene: TRBJ2-1; v_gene: TRBV13; d_gene: TRBD2
CDR3aa: CSVRREGNTGELFF; CDR3nt: TGCAGCGTTCGGCGGGAGGGGAACACCGGGGAGCTGTTTTTT; abundance: -; j_gene: TRBJ2-2; v_gene: TRBV29-1; d_gene: TRBD2
CDR3aa: CASSAALQGTGANVLTF; CDR3nt: TGTGCCAGTAGTGCCGCACTACAGGGAACTGGGGCCAACGTCCTGACTTTC; abundance: -; j_gene: TRBJ2-6; v_gene: TRBV19; d_gene: -
CDR3aa: CASSMDLTGTGRETQYF; CDR3nt: TGTGCCAGTAGTATGGACCTAACCGGGACAGGGCGAGAGACCCAGTACTTC; abundance: -; j_gene: TRBJ2-5; v_gene: TRBV19; d_gene: TRBD1
CDR3aa: CASSLRQLEAFF; CDR3nt: TGTGCCAGCAGTTTAAGACAGCTTGAAGCTTTCTTT; abundance: -; j_gene: TRBJ1-1; v_gene: TRBV12-3/TRBV12-4; d_gene: -
CDR3aa: CASSLSGTSAVEAFF; CDR3nt: TGTGCCAGCAGCTTGAGCGGGACGTCAGCAGTTGAAGCTTTCTTT; abundance: -; j_gene: TRBJ1-1; v_gene: TRBV7-2; d_gene: -
CDR3aa: CASSPSGGAGETQYF; CDR3nt: TGTGCCAGCTCACCGAGCGGGGGGGCCGGAGAGACCCAGTACTTC; abundance: -; j_gene: TRBJ2-5; v_gene: TRBV18; d_gene: TRBD2
CDR3aa: CASQQGVSTDTQYF; CDR3nt: TGTGCCAGCCAACAGGGGGTTAGCACAGATACGCAGTATTTT; abundance: -; j_gene: TRBJ2-3; v_gene: TRBV19; d_gene: TRBD1
CDR3aa: CASSQQGSPYEQYF; CDR3nt: TGTGCCAGCAGCCAACAGGGTTCTCCCTACGAGCAGTACTTC; abundance: once; j_gene: TRBJ2-7; v_gene: TRBV16; d_gene: -
CDR3aa: CASSPTGLGGYTF; CDR3nt: TGTGCCAGTAGCCCCACAGGGTTAGGTGGCTACACCTTC; abundance: -; j_gene: TRBJ1-2; v_gene: TRBV19; d_gene: -
CDR3aa: CASSQEGRAAYF; CDR3nt: TGTGCCAGCAGCCAAGAGGGCAGGGCCGCGTACTTC; abundance: once; j_gene: TRBJ2-4; v_gene: TRBV4-2; d_gene: -
CDR3aa: CASSLDQGRNEQFF; CDR3nt: TGCGCCAGCAGCTTGGATCAAGGGAGAAATGAGCAGTTCTTC; abundance: -; j_gene: TRBJ2-1; v_gene: TRBV5-1; d_gene: -
CDR3aa: CASSHRGRGSTEAFF; CDR3nt: TGTGCCAGCAGTCACCGGGGCAGGGGGTCTACTGAAGCTTTCTTT; abundance: once; j_gene: TRBJ1-1; v_gene: TRBV6-5; d_gene: TRBD1
CDR3aa: CAIQEGLLEKLFF; CDR3nt: TGTGCCATCCAGGAGGGCCTGCTGGAAAAACTGTTTTTT; abundance: few; j_gene: TRBJ1-4; v_gene: TRBV6-5; d_gene: -
CDR3aa: CASSERLADYEQYF; CDR3nt: TGTGCCAGCAGTGAGCGGTTAGCGGATTACGAGCAGTACTTC; abundance: -; j_gene: TRBJ2-7; v_gene: TRBV2; d_gene: -
CDR3aa: CAWSTRQGARETQYF; CDR3nt: TGTGCCTGGAGTACGAGACAGGGGGCGAGGGAGACCCAGTACTTC; abundance: -; j_gene: TRBJ2-5; v_gene: TRBV30; d_gene: TRBD1
CDR3aa: CASSPRGGNTGETQYF; CDR3nt: TGTGCCAGCAGCCCCCGGGGGGGGAATACGGGAGAGACCCAGTACTTC; abundance: -; j_gene: TRBJ2-5; v_gene: TRBV7-2; d_gene: TRBD2
CDR3aa: CASSFGTGGIIDYGYTF; CDR3nt: TGTGCCAGCAGCTTCGGGACAGGGGGTATAATAGACTATGGCTACACCTTC; abundance: -; j_gene: TRBJ1-2; v_gene: TRBV5-6; d_gene: TRBD1
CDR3aa: CASRLQGEKPQHF; CDR3nt: TGTGCCAGCAGGTTACAGGGAGAGAAGCCCCAGCATTTT; abundance: -; j_gene: TRBJ1-5; v_gene: TRBV6-5; d_gene: -
CDR3aa: CASSLGRGSGQPQHF; CDR3nt: TGTGCCAGCAGCTTAGGCAGGGGAAGTGGGCAGCCCCAGCATTTT; abundance: -; j_gene: TRBJ1-5; v_gene: TRBV7-8; d_gene: -
CDR3aa: CASTDHDRGRNSPLHF; CDR3nt: TGTGCCAGCACCGATCATGACAGGGGGCGCAATTCACCCCTCCACTTT; abundance: -; j_gene: TRBJ1-6; v_gene: TRBV28; d_gene: TRBD1
CDR3aa: CASSPTGSNTEAFF; CDR3nt: TGTGCCAGCTCACCGACAGGGTCGAACACTGAAGCTTTCTTT; abundance: -; j_gene: TRBJ1-1; v_gene: TRBV18; d_gene: TRBD1
CDR3aa: CASRTDRGYPQETQYF; CDR3nt: TGTGCCAGCAGGACAGACAGGGGGTACCCTCAAGAGACCCAGTACTTC; abundance: -; j_gene: TRBJ2-5; v_gene: TRBV28; d_gene: TRBD1
CDR3aa: CASSPLRSLVTYEQYF; CDR3nt: TGTGCCAGCAGTCCCCTGAGGAGCTTGGTCACCTACGAGCAGTACTTC; abundance: few; j_gene: TRBJ2-7; v_gene: TRBV28; d_gene: -
CDR3aa: CASSIRAGGPNEQFF; CDR3nt: TGTGCCAGTAGTATACGGGCGGGGGGGCCAAATGAGCAGTTCTTC; abundance: once; j_gene: TRBJ2-1; v_gene: TRBV19; d_gene: TRBD2
CDR3aa: CASSLAGQGTGEKLFF; CDR3nt: TGCGCCAGCAGCTTGGCCGGGCAGGGGACGGGGGAAAAACTGTTTTTT; abundance: -; j_gene: TRBJ1-4; v_gene: TRBV5-1; d_gene: -
CDR3aa: CASRRAGTGFTGELFF; CDR3nt: TGTGCCAGCAGAAGAGCCGGGACAGGGTTCACCGGGGAGCTGTTTTTT; abundance: -; j_gene: TRBJ2-2; v_gene: TRBV2; d_gene: TRBD1
CDR3aa: CASSEGTSGYNEQFF; CDR3nt: TGTGCCAGCAGCGAGGGGACTAGCGGTTACAATGAGCAGTTCTTC; abundance: few; j_gene: TRBJ2-1; v_gene: TRBV4-2; d_gene: TRBD2
CDR3aa: CASSQEGRGELFF; CDR3nt: TGTGCCAGCAGCCAAGAGGGCCGCGGGGAGCTGTTTTTT; abundance: -; j_gene: TRBJ2-2; v_gene: TRBV4-2; d_gene: -
CDR3aa: CASSTGSAGELFF; CDR3nt: TGTGCCAGTAGTACAGGGTCGGCCGGGGAGCTGTTTTTT; abundance: -; j_gene: TRBJ2-2; v_gene: TRBV19; d_gene: -
CDR3aa: CATSGPAGTAERVTF; CDR3nt: TGTGCCACCAGCGGACCAGCCGGGACAGCTGAAAGGGTCACCTTC; abundance: -; j_gene: TRBJ1-2; v_gene: TRBV15; d_gene: TRBD1
CDR3aa: CASSKDRREEKLFF; CDR3nt: TGCGCCAGCAGCAAGGACCGGCGGGAGGAAAAACTGTTTTTT; abundance: once; j_gene: TRBJ1-4; v_gene: TRBV5-1; d_gene: -
CDR3aa: CASSLTVYGYTF; CDR3nt: TGTGCCAGCAGTTTAACAGTCTATGGCTACACCTTC; abundance: once; j_gene: TRBJ1-2; v_gene: TRBV28; d_gene: -
CDR3aa: CASSRDSSYGYTF; CDR3nt: TGTGCCAGCAGCAGGGACAGTTCATATGGCTACACCTTC; abundance: -; j_gene: TRBJ1-2; v_gene: TRBV5-4; d_gene: TRBD1
CDR3aa: CASGQGASGANVLTF; CDR3nt: TGTGCCAGCGGACAGGGGGCGAGTGGGGCCAACGTCCTGACTTTC; abundance: -; j_gene: TRBJ2-6; v_gene: TRBV2; d_gene: TRBD1
CDR3aa: CASSLDGTSGGDRQFF; CDR3nt: TGTGCCAGCAGCTTAGACGGGACTAGCGGGGGGGATCGGCAGTTCTTC; abundance: -; j_gene: TRBJ2-1; v_gene: TRBV11-2; d_gene: TRBD2
CDR3aa: CASSGRGTIGNTIYF; CDR3nt: TGTGCCAGCAGTGGGCGAGGGACAATCGGAAACACCATATATTTT; abundance: -; j_gene: TRBJ1-3; v_gene: TRBV28; d_gene: -
CDR3aa: CASSFDRTYGYTF; CDR3nt: TGTGCCAGCAGCTTCGACAGGACCTATGGCTACACCTTC; abundance: -; j_gene: TRBJ1-2; v_gene: TRBV7-9; d_gene: -
CDR3aa: CASSLGGGETEAFF; CDR3nt: TGCGCCAGCAGCTTGGGAGGGGGCGAGACTGAAGCTTTCTTT; abundance: -; j_gene: TRBJ1-1; v_gene: TRBV5-1; d_gene: TRBD1
CDR3aa: CASSPNPLGPNSPLHF; CDR3nt: TGCGCCAGCAGCCCGAACCCCTTGGGCCCTAATTCACCCCTCCACTTT; abundance: -; j_gene: TRBJ1-6; v_gene: TRBV5-1; d_gene: -
CDR3aa: CASRIMGGPNTEAFF; CDR3nt: TGTGCCAGCAGGATTATGGGAGGGCCGAACACTGAAGCTTTCTTT; abundance: -; j_gene: TRBJ1-1; v_gene: TRBV18; d_gene: -
CDR3aa: CASSPAGTSGRYNEQFF; CDR3nt: TGTGCCAGCTCTCCCGCCGGGACTAGCGGGAGATACAATGAGCAGTTCTTC; abundance: -; j_gene: TRBJ2-1; v_gene: TRBV18; d_gene: TRBD2
CDR3aa: CAISGAPGGANVLTF; CDR3nt: TGTGCCATCAGTGGGGCGCCGGGAGGGGCCAACGTCCTGACTTTC; abundance: -; j_gene: TRBJ2-6; v_gene: TRBV10-3; d_gene: -